Listed below are T cell receptor beta chains from one sample, sequenced in a study of T and B cells in COVID-19 patients. TCRdb itself ran the multiplex PCR reads through MiXCR, one entry per CDR3 protein. The data show 20,000 to 30,000 distinct CDR3 sequences, less than 35% seen once. Sequencing input: blood. These receptors were obtained from a human donor who had recovered from COVID-19. Each CDR3 is given with its conserved first and last residue. A D gene is named only where the DNA matches it firmly. Not every row has a clone size; where given, it reads once, few, many or a size class.

>-|-|TRBV12-3/TRBV12-4|TRBJ2-1
TGTGCCACCAGACCAACCGGGGAAAATGAGCAGTTCTTC
CATRPTGENEQFF
>TRBD1|once|TRBV20-1|TRBJ2-7
TGCAGTGCTTATACCGGGACAGGGAGGTACGAGCAGTACTTC
CSAYTGTGRYEQYF
>-|-|TRBV11-1|TRBJ2-7
TGTGCCAGCAGCTTAGACGGGACCCTTGCCGAGCAGTACTTC
CASSLDGTLAEQYF
>TRBD2|-|TRBV29-1|TRBJ2-7
TGCAGCGTTGAAGGGGCTAGCGGGGGGATGAGCTCCTACGAGCAGTACTTC
CSVEGASGGMSSYEQYF
>-|medium-sized|TRBV19|TRBJ2-2
TGTGCCAGTAGTATAGCGGTAGGGGCCCACGGGGAGCTGTTTTTT
CASSIAVGAHGELFF
>-|few|TRBV5-4|TRBJ2-2
TGTGCCAGCCGACGGTCTGCCGGGGAGCTGTTTTTT
CASRRSAGELFF
>-|-|TRBV7-6|TRBJ2-1
TGTGCCAGCAGCTTACGGGCAGGGGCCAACAATGAGCAGTTCTTC
CASSLRAGANNEQFF
>-|few|TRBV18|TRBJ2-3
TGTGCCAGCTCACCCGGGGGACGACCCACAGATACGCAGTATTTT
CASSPGGRPTDTQYF
>TRBD2|few|TRBV7-4|TRBJ2-4
TGTGCCAGCAGATGCCTGGGCGGGAGGGCCGAAGACATTCAGTACTTC
CASRCLGGRAEDIQYF
>-|-|TRBV7-2|TRBJ2-5
TGTGCCAGCAGCCCTCCACCCCAAGGGGTGGGACAGACCCAGTACTTC
CASSPPPQGVGQTQYF
>TRBD2|medium-sized|TRBV6-2/TRBV6-3|TRBJ2-3
TGTGCCAGCAGTTACGACCCTAGGGTTAGCGGGGTCACAGATACGCAGTATTTT
CASSYDPRVSGVTDTQYF
>TRBD1|medium-sized|TRBV30|TRBJ1-4
TGTGCCTGGAGTGTAACAGGGGGTAATGAAAAACTGTTTTTT
CAWSVTGGNEKLFF
>-|few|TRBV6-5|TRBJ1-4
TGTGCCAGCAGTTCAACGACCGGGACTTCGGTGTTTTTT
CASSSTTGTSVFF
>TRBD1|few|TRBV6-2/TRBV6-3|TRBJ2-7
TGTGCCAGTCTACCGGGACAGGGGCGCGAGCAGTACTTC
CASLPGQGREQYF
>-|-|TRBV20-1|TRBJ2-1
TGCAGTGCTAGAGTGAGATTATCCTACAATGAGCAGTTCTTC
CSARVRLSYNEQFF
>-|-|TRBV28|TRBJ2-3
TGTGCCAGCAGTCAGCTCGATACGCAGTATTTT
CASSQLDTQYF
>-|-|TRBV11-2|TRBJ2-7
TGTGCCAGCAGCGGGGGGTTGGGGGTTGAGCAGTACTTC
CASSGGLGVEQYF
>TRBD1|-|TRBV12-3/TRBV12-4|TRBJ1-5
TGTGCCAGCAGTTTTCCCCAGGGGGCGACTCAGCCCCAGCATTTT
CASSFPQGATQPQHF
>TRBD1|-|TRBV10-3|TRBJ1-2
TGTGCCATCAGGATGGGACAGGGGGTACGAGGCTACACCTTC
CAIRMGQGVRGYTF
>-|few|TRBV19|TRBJ1-5
TGTGCCAGTAGTATAAGCAGGGATAGCAATCAGCCCCAGCATTTT
CASSISRDSNQPQHF
>-|-|TRBV30|TRBJ1-5
TGTGCCTGGGGGAGGGGTAATCAGCCCCAGCATTTT
CAWGRGNQPQHF
>-|many|TRBV7-2|TRBJ2-2
TGTGCCAGCAGCTGGGACCAGCGAATCGGGGAGCTGTTTTTT
CASSWDQRIGELFF
>TRBD2|few|TRBV20-1|TRBJ2-1
TGCAGTGCTGAACTAGCGAGGTACAATGAGCAGTTCTTC
CSAELARYNEQFF
>-|few|TRBV19|TRBJ2-7
TGTGCCAGTAGTACGGGGAAAAACTCCTACGAGCAGTACTTC
CASSTGKNSYEQYF
>TRBD2|medium-sized|TRBV29-1|TRBJ2-2
TGCAGCGTTGGGACTAGCGGGGCCGGGGAGCTGTTTTTT
CSVGTSGAGELFF
>-|-|TRBV5-6|TRBJ1-1
TGTGCCAGCAGCCTTGGACAGCTTAGTACTGAAGCTTTCTTT
CASSLGQLSTEAFF
>TRBD1|-|TRBV6-2/TRBV6-3|TRBJ1-1
TGTGCCAGCAGTTTCACGGGACAGGTCACTGAAGCTTTCTTT
CASSFTGQVTEAFF
>-|-|TRBV24-1|TRBJ2-3
TGTGCCACCAGTGATCCGGGGCAGGGGATAGATACGCAGTATTTT
CATSDPGQGIDTQYF
>-|-|TRBV18|TRBJ2-7
TGTGCCAGCTCACCTCCCCCGGGCCAAGGGGGTTACGAGCAGTACTTC
CASSPPPGQGGYEQYF
>TRBD2|-|TRBV20-1|TRBJ2-5
TGCAGTGCCCCTGGACTAGCAGAGACCCAGTACTTC
CSAPGLAETQYF
>TRBD1|-|TRBV7-9|TRBJ2-3
TGTGCCAGCAGCTCGTGGGACAGGGCCGACACAGATACGCAGTATTTT
CASSSWDRADTDTQYF
>TRBD1|few|TRBV6-5|TRBJ1-2
TGTGCCAGCAGACCGACAGGGGACTTGGGCTACACCTTC
CASRPTGDLGYTF
>TRBD1|-|TRBV6-5|TRBJ1-5
TGTGCCAGCAGTTTAAGGGGGACAGAATATCAGCCCCAGCATTTT
CASSLRGTEYQPQHF
>-|-|TRBV19|TRBJ1-2
TGTGCCAGTAGGGCACAGGGCTATGGCTACACCTTC
CASRAQGYGYTF
>TRBD1|medium-sized|TRBV13|TRBJ2-6
TGTGCCAGCAGCGGATGGACAGGGGGAGACGTGGCCAACGTCCTGACTTTC
CASSGWTGGDVANVLTF
>-|medium-sized|TRBV19|TRBJ2-3
TGTGCCAGTAGTATAACAACTCTATATACGCAGTATTTT
CASSITTLYTQYF